This T cell receptor (beta chain) comes out of a study of lymphopenia after photon versus proton radiotherapy. With V trimmed by 3 bases and J by 7 bases, 8 bases remained unmatched. This CDR3 region has 15 residues. Looked up from germline, CDR1 is SSHAT and CDR2 is FNYEAQ (reference sequence). The table came from immunoSEQ multiplex PCR; TCRdb's copy has only in-frame clones and leaves some out. The sample includes some 170,000 clones, 75% to 90% seen only once; the top ten take around 4.6%. The sequenced sample was peripheral blood, obtained from a patient treated with photon-based radiotherapy. V and J are TRBV7-7 and TRBJ2-2; 7 bases map to TRBD2. The source is a man aged 50 to 60 with gastric cancer. The DNA of the CDR3 is TGTGCCAGCAGCTTCGGTGGGAGGGGTATCGGGGAGCTGTTTTTT. Residues: CASSFGGRGIGELFF.